There are many counts of the clone carrying this TCR beta chain. What it recognizes is unknown. The sample originates from a study of CD8 T cells in ankylosing spondylitis. Study-wide results and caveats: Characteristic of ankylosing spondylitis blood, it appeared, was a TCR beta motif comprising about eight highly homologous variants. Those disease-linked clones were CD8+; they were also relatively rare in peripheral blood. Reactive arthritis synovial fluid and blood were previously reported to contain some motif variants. There was reportedly significant enrichment of clones that were disease-linked in matched ankylosing spondylitis synovial fluid.

CDR3 length: 14 amino acids. Trimming shortened V by 2 bases and J by 9 bases, and 11 bases separated the two germline ends. Quantitative 5'-RACE was performed with molecular barcodes, and it yielded the TCR beta libraries. Each CDR3 protein is one row after TCRdb ran MiXCR on the 5' RACE reads. The sample holds around 430,000 distinct CDR3 sequences, more than 15% seen once. The chain carries TRBV12-3 or TRBV12-4 and TRBJ1-6, with D perhaps TRBD1 (6 bases). Sample: blood, either unsorted or a sorted T cell fraction (not recorded which). The sequence came from a male donor with ankylosing spondylitis. CDR3 in DNA: TGTGCCAGCAGTTTAAAAGGGGGAGGTTCACCCCTCCACTTT. Its translation: CASSLKGGGSPLHF.